The 27 T cell receptor beta chains below all came from one sample that was sequenced in a study of shared clonotypes between healthy human individuals. The assay was immunoSEQ multiplex PCR, and TCRdb's table has in-frame clones only and misses some. The sample has some 660,000 clones; 73% are singletons. The material sequenced was memory CD4+ T cells sorted from blood. Noted subset: CD45RA-negative fraction. These receptor sequences come from a young woman in good health.

The chain links TRBV5-4 to TRBJ1-1; 7 bases agree with TRBD1. The V and J ends lost 4 bases and 5 bases, in that order; junction bases with no gene match: 8. CDR1 is SGHNT and CDR2 is YYREEE in the germline V gene (reference sequence). The CDR3 extends over 14 amino acids. The CDR3 reads CASSGTDWGTEAFF. The CDR3 region has the DNA TGTGCCAGCAGCGGGACAGACTGGGGGACTGAAGCTTTCTTT.

V and J are TRBV10-2 and TRBJ2-4; 9 bases map to TRBD2. The CDR3 spans 18 residues. The junction had 11 bases not matched to a gene; V was cut back by 5 bases and J by 0 bases. Germline CDR1 WSHSY, CDR2 SAAADI. CDR3 coding DNA: TGCGCCAGCAGTATTATAGCGGGAGTGGGTCTAGCCAAAAACATTCAGTACTTC. The encoded protein is CASSIIAGVGLAKNIQYF.

The chain couples TRBV7-8 to TRBJ1-5; 9 bases are shared with TRBD1. The CDR3 extends over 14 amino acids. The trim removed 5 bases at V and 6 bases at J, leaving 5 bases unmatched. Germline CDR1 and CDR2: SGHVS and FQNEAQ. The CDR3 sequence: CASSPWTGAQPQHF. The CDR3 DNA sequence: TGTGCCAGCAGCCCTTGGACAGGGGCTCAGCCCCAGCATTTT.

The chain combines TRBV19 with TRBJ1-5, with 10 bases lining up with TRBD1. V lost 8 bases and J lost 3; bases outside the gene matches: 7. Germline V gives CDR1 LNHDA, CDR2 SQIVND (reference sequence). The CDR3 has 15 residues. CDR3 loop: CASSTTGGNNQPQHF. CDR3 bases: TGTGCCAGTTCGACGACAGGGGGCAACAATCAGCCCCAGCATTTT.

This chain links TRBV11-2 with TRBJ2-7; tentative D call: TRBD2 (5 bases). V lost 2 bases to trimming and J lost 0 bases, with 8 bases between them. This CDR3 spans 14 amino acids. Germline CDR1 and CDR2: SGHAT and FQNNGV. CDR3 nucleotides: TGTGCCAGCAGCTTACAGCGGAGCTCCTACGAGCAGTACTTC. Its protein product is CASSLQRSSYEQYF. Complete variable domain (other parts from reference TRBV11-2 and TRBJ2-7): EAGVAQSPRYKIIEKRQSVAFWCNPISGHATLYWYQQILGQGPKLLIQFQNNGVVDDSQLPKDRFSAERLKGVDSTLKIQPAKLEDSAVYLCASSLQRSSYEQYFGPGTRLTVT.

CDR3 protein: CASSQILAGGPVGDEQFF. The CDR3 DNA reads as TGCGCCAGCAGCCAAATACTAGCGGGAGGGCCCGTGGGCGATGAGCAGTTCTTC. The V and J genes are TRBV4-1 and TRBJ2-1; 13 nucleotides match TRBD2. V dropped 2 bases and J dropped 8; count of bases not matched to a gene: 12. Germline CDR1 MGHRA, CDR2 YSYEKL. This CDR3 has 18 amino acids.

In this sample, this clone turned up a few times. The genes are TRBV2 and TRBJ2-7; 8 nucleotides line up with TRBD1. Germline V gives CDR1 SNHLY, CDR2 FYNNEI. The CDR3 extends over 14 amino acids. V lost 7 bases, J lost 6 bases, and 11 bases stayed unmatched. CDR3 DNA: TGTGCCAGCAATCTCCCTCAGGGGGCCGTCGAGCAGTACTTC. Protein product: CASNLPQGAVEQYF.

The chain combines TRBV7-9 with TRBJ2-7; D gene uncertain. The germline gives CDR1 SEHNR, CDR2 FQNEAQ (reference sequence). The CDR3 is 12 residues long. V was cut by 1 base and J by 7 bases, with 8 bases left in between. The CDR3, as DNA: TGTGCCAGCAGCTTAGAGGTACGGGAGCAGTACTTC. Encoded protein: CASSLEVREQYF.

The chain carries TRBV11-3 and TRBJ1-1, with a possible D match to TRBD1 (5 bases). The CDR3 sequence is 12 residues long. V was clipped by 8 bases and J by 0 bases, with 7 bases between them. Germline loops: CDR1 SGHNT, CDR2 YENEEA. As DNA, the CDR3 is TGTGCCAGCCAGGGAATGAACACTGAAGCTTTCTTT. Translation gives CASQGMNTEAFF.

The chain has TRBV7-2 and TRBJ2-7; 7 bases agree with TRBD2. V gave up 1 base and J gave up 4 bases; unmatched junction bases: 1. This CDR3 is 13 amino acids long. CDR1 and CDR2 from the germline V gene are SGHTA and FQGNSA. In DNA, the CDR3 is TGTGCCAGCAGCTTAGGGGGAGGGTACGAGCAGTACTTC. This sequence encodes CASSLGGGYEQYF.

The chain carries TRBV18 and TRBJ2-5; unclear D gene. CDR3 length: 14 amino acids. The germline CDR1 and CDR2 sequences are KGHSH and LQKENI. Trimming removed 5 bases from V and 1 base from J, with 11 bases in between. This CDR3 is CASSEQQLQETQYF. CDR3 coding DNA: TGTGCCAGCTCAGAGCAGCAGCTCCAAGAGACCCAGTACTTC.

The chain carries TRBV9 and TRBJ1-2, with D possibly being TRBD1 (6 bases). The CDR3 is made up of 15 amino acids. V dropped 6 bases and J dropped 5 bases, with 20 bases sitting between them. Germline assignment: CDR1 SGDLS and CDR2 YYNGEE. The CDR3 DNA reads as TGTGCCAGCACGACCAGACAGGACGCCTTGTATGGCTACACCTTC. Translation: CASTTRQDALYGYTF.

This clone was seen only a few times. This chain connects TRBV19 to TRBJ1-5; no reliable D call. This CDR3 is built from 15 residues. Germline V CDR1 and CDR2: LNHDA, SQIVND (reference sequence). The V end lost 3 bases, the J end lost 2 bases, and 11 bases lay between the germline ends. CDR3 coding DNA: TGTGCCAGTAGTATGTCGGGGATAGGCAATCAGCCCCAGCATTTT. This sequence encodes CASSMSGIGNQPQHF.

This clone was recorded many times. V gene TRBV5-1 combines with J gene TRBJ1-2, with TRBD1 identical over 7 bases. J was trimmed by 2 bases and V by 4 bases; bases with no gene match: 11. The CDR3 has 16 amino acids. Germline values: CDR1 SGHRS, CDR2 YFSETQ. Here the CDR3 DNA reads TGCGCCAGCAGCCCGGGACAGTGGGGACCAAACTATGGCTACACCTTC. As protein: CASSPGQWGPNYGYTF. Looking up the rest from reference TRBV5-1 and TRBJ1-2 gives the full variable domain: KAGVTQTPRYLIKTRGQQVTLSCSPISGHRSVSWYQQTPGQGLQFLFEYFSETQRNKGNFPGRFSGRQFSNSRSEMNVSTLELGDSALYLCASSPGQWGPNYGYTFGSGTRLTVV.

The chain employs TRBV5-1 and TRBJ2-2, with 7 bases identical to TRBD2. The CDR3 sequence is 18 residues long. V lost 2 bases to trimming and J lost 5 bases; unmatched junction nucleotides: 15. Per the germline V gene, CDR1 is SGHRS and CDR2 is YFSETQ. The CDR3 bases are TGCGCCAGCAGCTTTAGGGCTAGCGGAGCCAAGGATACCGGGGAGCTGTTTTTT. Translating it yields CASSFRASGAKDTGELFF.

This clone was recorded only once. The rearrangement joins TRBV14 to TRBJ2-2; D ambiguous. Deletions cut 5 bases from V and 5 bases from J, with 6 bases between. The CDR3 has 12 amino acids. CDR1 and CDR2 from the germline V gene are SGHDN and FVKESK. CDR3 protein: CASSYSTGELFF. In nucleotides, the CDR3 is TGTGCCAGCAGCTACTCAACCGGGGAGCTGTTTTTT.

This clone was observed a single time. The DNA for the CDR3 is TGCGCCAGCAGCTTTGGGACAGGGTCGGGCACAGATACGCAGTATTTT. Protein sequence: CASSFGTGSGTDTQYF. The chain uses TRBV5-1 and TRBJ2-3; 9 bases map to TRBD1. J lost 1 base, V lost 2 bases, and 5 bases had no gene match. Per germline, CDR1 SGHRS and CDR2 YFSETQ. The CDR3 is 16 residues long.

This clone was seen more than once but under ten times. The CDR3 DNA is TGTGCCAGCAGTGAGAGTCTAGCGGGAGGCTTAGATACGCAGTATTTT. This sequence encodes CASSESLAGGLDTQYF. The chain has TRBV2 and TRBJ2-3, with 11 bases aligning to TRBD2. J was trimmed by 5 bases and V by 3 bases; bases with no gene match: 7. Germline CDR1 is SNHLY and CDR2 is FYNNEI. The CDR3 runs 16 residues. Full variable domain (rest looked up from reference TRBV2 and TRBJ2-3): EPEVTQTPSHQVTQMGQEVILRCVPISNHLYFYWYRQILGQKVEFLVSFYNNEISEKSEIFDDQFSVERPDGSNFTLKIRSTKLEDSAMYFCASSESLAGGLDTQYFGPGTRLTVL.

J is TRBJ2-2 and V is TRBV5-1; 8 bases fit TRBD2. CDR3 length: 15 amino acids. Germline values: CDR1 SGHRS, CDR2 YFSETQ. J was trimmed by 6 bases and V by 4 bases; bases with no gene match: 8. The CDR3 protein is CASSVSGTLAGELFF. CDR3 in DNA: TGCGCCAGCAGCGTTAGCGGGACCTTGGCCGGGGAGCTGTTTTTT.

V is TRBV5-4 and J is TRBJ1-2, with a weak D call TRBD1 (5 bases). With 0 bases removed from V and 8 bases from J, the gap between germline ends came to 17 bases. Germline CDR1 and CDR2: SGHNT and YYREEE (reference sequence). This CDR3 comprises 15 residues. The CDR3 region is CASSLGDQGSRGYTF. CDR3 DNA: TGTGCCAGCAGCTTGGGGGACCAGGGAAGTAGAGGCTACACCTTC. The whole variable domain, filled in from reference TRBV5-4 and TRBJ1-2, reads ETGVTQSPTHLIKTRGQQVTLRCSSQSGHNTVSWYQQALGQGPQFIFQYYREEENGRGNFPPRFSGLQFPNYSSELNVNALELDDSALYLCASSLGDQGSRGYTFGSGTRLTVV.

This clone was found a few times. The sample holds other DNA sequences that translate to the same CDR3. J is TRBJ2-7 and V is TRBV28, with 7 bases aligning to TRBD1. This CDR3 contains 14 residues. The germline gives CDR1 MDHEN, CDR2 SYDVKM. V trimming: 5 bases; J trimming: 3 bases; junction bases outside the gene matches: 7. CDR3 sequence (DNA): TGTGCCAGCAGTCCGGGACAGAGACTCTACGAGCAGTACTTC. Translated: CASSPGQRLYEQYF.

V gene TRBV2 combines with J gene TRBJ1-5; D gene ambiguous. The CDR3 has 15 residues. Trimming removed 3 bases at V and 2 bases at J, with 11 bases between. The germline V gene encodes CDR1 SNHLY and CDR2 FYNNEI. The CDR3 region is CASSEVSGGNQPQHF. Here the CDR3 DNA reads TGTGCCAGCAGTGAGGTGTCAGGAGGCAATCAGCCCCAGCATTTT.

The rearrangement joins TRBV4-1 to TRBJ1-5; D gene unclear. The germline CDR1 and CDR2 sequences are MGHRA and YSYEKL. Between the trimmed V and J ends, which lost 1 base and 4 bases, there was a span of 11 bases. This CDR3 is 15 amino acids long. CDR3 in amino acids: CASSQAIMGNQPQHF. As DNA, the CDR3 is TGCGCCAGCAGCCAAGCGATTATGGGAAATCAGCCCCAGCATTTT.

The chain joins TRBV13 to TRBJ2-6; no clear D gene. Germline CDR1 PRHDT, CDR2 FYEKMQ (reference sequence). The CDR3 spans 15 residues. Trimming removed 2 bases from V and 2 bases from J, with 7 bases in between. CDR3 amino acids: CASSLSGTGANVLTF. The CDR3 bases are TGTGCCAGCAGCTTATCTGGTACTGGGGCCAACGTCCTGACTTTC.

This chain connects TRBV18 to TRBJ2-5, with D hard to call. The CDR3 runs to 15 residues. V lost 3 bases, J lost 7 bases, and 18 bases lay in between. From germline, CDR1 is KGHSH and CDR2 LQKENI. CDR3 sequence: CASSPQTQTSGTQYF. CDR3 coding DNA: TGTGCCAGCTCACCCCAAACACAGACCTCGGGGACCCAGTACTTC.

The chain is built from TRBV5-1 and TRBJ1-2, with D unresolved. Germline lookup yields CDR1 SGHRS and CDR2 YFSETQ. The V and J ends lost 4 bases and 2 bases respectively, with 6 bases between them. CDR3 length: 12 residues. The CDR3 loop reads CASSATNYGYTF. The DNA of the CDR3 is TGCGCCAGCAGCGCTACAAACTATGGCTACACCTTC.

The V call is TRBV5-1, the J call TRBJ2-3; weak D call: TRBD1 (6 bases). V was trimmed by 7 bases and J by 5 bases, leaving 11 bases between them. The germline V gene has CDR1 SGHRS and CDR2 YFSETQ. The CDR3 covers 12 residues. The CDR3 nucleotides are TGCGCCAGCTACAGGGATCGAGATACGCAGTATTTT. As protein: CASYRDRDTQYF.